The subject of this entry is one TCR beta chain. The antigen remains unidentified. The data belong to a study of T cell responses to AZD1222 COVID-19 vaccine. Study-wide points: Only after the peak T cell response were repertoires sampled.

The protocol was immunoSEQ multiplex PCR, while the TCRdb copy is restricted to in-frame clones and leaves out a portion. The table lists about 79,000 clones, 90% to 95% of them singletons. V was pared by 2 bases and J by 5 bases, with 7 bases of the junction left unmatched. The CDR3 loop spans 16 amino acids. The germline CDR1 and CDR2 sequences are WNHNN and SYGVQD (reference sequence). Sample: peripheral blood, taken on day 0 of MenACWY control vaccination. This chain uses TRBV10-1 with TRBJ2-5; 11 bases agree with TRBD2. The clonotype originates from an adult in good health. CDR3 bases: TGCGCCAGCAGTGAGGGTAGCGGGAGGGCCGCGGAGACCCAGTACTTC. Protein: CASSEGSGRAAETQYF.